The text below deals with one T cell receptor beta chain. Its target is not known. CDR1 is SGHRS and CDR2 is YFSETQ in the germline V gene. This CDR3 has 16 amino acids. V dropped 4 bases and J dropped 3; count of bases not matched to a gene: 8. The sample is drawn from a study of T cells in localized non-small cell lung cancer. Findings of the study overall: Sequence data derive from only one tumor region, so heterogeneity remains possible. Of the tissues analyzed, uninvolved adjacent lung showed maximal T cell clonality, greater than tumor. A raised T cell density in blood coincided with lengthier overall survival. There were a median around 57 of the top 100 tumor clones appearing in adjacent lung.

Produced via immunoSEQ multiplex PCR; TCRdb's table is partial and in-frame only. The sample carries about 30,000 clones, about 88% recorded once. The sequence came from a female donor older than 55 with stage I lung adenocarcinoma. The sequencing used peripheral blood, collected before any cancer treatment. The V gene is TRBV5-1, the J gene TRBJ1-1; TRBD1 matches 11 bases. This CDR3 is CASSLGQGAWDTEAFF. CDR3 nucleotide sequence: TGCGCCAGCAGCCTAGGACAGGGGGCATGGGACACTGAAGCTTTCTTT.